The T cell receptor (beta chain) under discussion was sequenced for a study of beta chain features in type 1 diabetes. Study observations and caveats: Type 1 diabetes patients showed a moderate but significant shortening of TCRB CDR3s in all four CD4+ subsets.

The CDR3 sequence is 12 residues long. Trimming stripped 0 bases from V and 7 bases from J, with 7 bases between. Per the germline V gene, CDR1 is SGHNT and CDR2 is YYREEE (reference sequence). The study reverse transcribed the entire isolated RNA, so it sequenced expressed TCRB transcripts. Data came from immunoSEQ multiplex PCR; TCRdb stores just in-frame clones and leaves some out. The table includes 350,000 to 450,000 clones, about 14% detected once. About this clone itself: Its antigen is undetermined.

The clonotype was recovered from a woman between 18 and 30 years old in good health. Specimen: naive CD4+ T cells from blood. This chain links TRBV5-4 with TRBJ2-5; D call uncertain. CDR3 amino acids: CASSLDSGTQYF. DNA of the CDR3: TGTGCCAGCAGCTTGGACTCGGGGACCCAGTACTTC. The complete variable domain, with remaining parts taken from reference TRBV5-4 and TRBJ2-5, reads ETGVTQSPTHLIKTRGQQVTLRCSSQSGHNTVSWYQQALGQGPQFIFQYYREEENGRGNFPPRFSGLQFPNYSSELNVNALELDDSALYLCASSLDSGTQYFGPGTRLLVL.